Listed below are T cell receptor beta chains from one sample, sequenced in a study of CD8 T cells in Susac syndrome. TCRdb re-derived calls from the immunoSEQ multiplex PCR reads in MiXCR, one entry per CDR3 protein. The top ten clones hold 0.41% of a sample with some 110,000 distinct CDR3 sequences, roughly 94% of them seen once. Source material: CD8+ T cells from PBMCs. The receptor set was obtained from a human donor with Susac syndrome. CDR3s include the opening cysteine and the closing phenylalanine or tryptophan. The D gene is left open where the match is weak. Not all rows give a size; the values are once, few, many and, for expanded clones, a class.

NA	NA	TRBJ1-5	TRBV3-1	CASSLGASRQPQHF	TGTGCCAGCAGCCTCGGTGCCTCGCGTCAGCCCCAGCATTTT
NA	NA	TRBJ2-7	TRBV7-9	CASSPPASVSYEQYF	TGTGCCAGCAGCCCGCCGGCTAGCGTCTCCTACGAGCAGTACTTC
TRBD2	once	TRBJ2-7	TRBV10-1	CASAPAGGPNEQYF	TGCGCCAGCGCCCCGGCGGGGGGCCCCAACGAGCAGTACTTC
TRBD2	NA	TRBJ2-7	TRBV9	CASSARGGMRDEQYF	TGTGCCAGCAGCGCACGGGGGGGTATGAGAGACGAGCAGTACTTC
NA	NA	TRBJ2-6	TRBV4-1	CASRGNGDSGANVLTF	TGCGCCAGCAGGGGGAACGGGGACTCTGGGGCCAACGTCCTGACTTTC
TRBD2	NA	TRBJ2-3	TRBV11-2	CASSIPLAGGTDTQYF	TGTGCCAGCAGCATCCCGCTAGCGGGGGGCACAGATACGCAGTATTTT
NA	NA	TRBJ1-1	TRBV29-1	CSAVWGTEAFF	TGCAGCGCCGTTTGGGGGACTGAAGCTTTCTTT
NA	NA	TRBJ1-1	TRBV4-1	CASSQGLMNTEAFF	TGCGCCAGCAGCCAAGGTCTCATGAACACTGAAGCTTTCTTT
NA	NA	TRBJ1-6	TRBV20-1	CSARDGPNNSPLHF	TGCAGTGCTAGAGATGGGCCGAATAATTCACCCCTCCACTTT
TRBD2	NA	TRBJ2-1	TRBV7-8	CASRSGGAVDEQFF	TGTGCCAGCAGAAGCGGGGGGGCGGTAGATGAGCAGTTCTTC
NA	NA	TRBJ2-7	TRBV20-1	CSASRGEVSYEQYF	TGCAGTGCTAGCCGCGGGGAAGTCTCCTACGAGCAGTACTTC
NA	NA	TRBJ1-6	TRBV4-1	CASSQAWPQQNSPLHF	TGCGCCAGCAGCCAAGCTTGGCCCCAACAGAATTCACCCCTCCACTTT
NA	NA	TRBJ2-7	TRBV3-1	CASSEEGYEQYF	TGTGCCAGCAGCGAAGAGGGGTACGAGCAGTACTTC
NA	NA	TRBJ2-1	TRBV19	CASSIGDYNEQFF	TGTGCCAGTAGTATTGGAGACTACAATGAGCAGTTCTTC
NA	few	TRBJ1-1	TRBV5-6	CASSLAGGNTEAFF	TGTGCCAGCAGCTTGGCCGGCGGGAACACTGAAGCTTTCTTT
NA	NA	TRBJ1-2	TRBV2	CASSGRQNYGYTF	TGTGCCAGCAGTGGGCGGCAGAACTATGGCTACACCTTC
NA	NA	TRBJ1-2	TRBV29-1	CSVDSGHGYGYTF	TGCAGCGTTGACTCCGGGCACGGCTATGGCTACACCTTC